This TCR beta chain stems from a study of blood T cell repertoires in COVID-19. This CDR3 comprises 18 residues. Germline trimming cut 5 bases from V and 4 bases from J; bases unmatched to any gene: 19. CDR1 and CDR2 from the germline V gene are SGHAT and FQNNGV. Profiled with immunoSEQ multiplex PCR; TCRdb holds only in-frame clones, not every one. Among 330,000 or so clones, roughly 86% were seen once, and the ten largest hold less than 2.5%. The chain links TRBV11-2 to TRBJ1-2, with TRBD1 matching 7 bases. What was sequenced was PBMCs or T cells enriched from blood (not recorded which). The TCR was taken from a man aged 40-50 years in a cohort exposed to, infected with or recovered from COVID-19 (not recorded which). The CDR3 protein is CASSPITGDLGRRYGYTF. CDR3 DNA: TGTGCCAGCAGCCCAATTACAGGGGATTTGGGCAGGCGCTATGGCTACACCTTC.